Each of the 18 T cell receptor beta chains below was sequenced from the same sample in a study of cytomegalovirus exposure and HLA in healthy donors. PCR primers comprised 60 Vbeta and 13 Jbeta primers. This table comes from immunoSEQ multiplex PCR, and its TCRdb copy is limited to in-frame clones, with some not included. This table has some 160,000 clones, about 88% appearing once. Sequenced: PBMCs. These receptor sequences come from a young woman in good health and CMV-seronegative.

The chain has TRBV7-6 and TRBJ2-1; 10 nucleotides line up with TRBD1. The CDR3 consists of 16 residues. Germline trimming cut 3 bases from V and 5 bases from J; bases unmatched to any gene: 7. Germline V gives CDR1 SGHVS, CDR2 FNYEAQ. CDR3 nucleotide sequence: TGTGCCAGCAGCTTGCACGCCGGGACAGGGGACAATGAGCAGTTCTTC. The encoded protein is CASSLHAGTGDNEQFF.

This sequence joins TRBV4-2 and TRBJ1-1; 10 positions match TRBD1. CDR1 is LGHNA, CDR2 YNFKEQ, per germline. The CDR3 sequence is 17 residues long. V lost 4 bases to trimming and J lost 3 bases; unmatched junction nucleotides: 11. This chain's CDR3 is CASSPPGTGEWYTEAFF. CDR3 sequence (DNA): TGTGCCAGCAGCCCCCCCGGGACAGGGGAATGGTACACTGAAGCTTTCTTT.

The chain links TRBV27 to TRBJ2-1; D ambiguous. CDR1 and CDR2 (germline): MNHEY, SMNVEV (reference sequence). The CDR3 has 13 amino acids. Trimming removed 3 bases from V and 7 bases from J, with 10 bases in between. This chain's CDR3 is CASSFQSRNEQFF. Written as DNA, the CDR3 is TGTGCCAGCAGTTTTCAGTCCCGAAATGAGCAGTTCTTC.

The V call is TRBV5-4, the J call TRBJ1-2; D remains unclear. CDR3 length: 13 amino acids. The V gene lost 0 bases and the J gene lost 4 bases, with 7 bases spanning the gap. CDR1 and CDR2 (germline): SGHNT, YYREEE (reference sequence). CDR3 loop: CASSLGRGYGYTF. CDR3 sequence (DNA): TGTGCCAGCAGCTTGGGGCGGGGCTATGGCTACACCTTC. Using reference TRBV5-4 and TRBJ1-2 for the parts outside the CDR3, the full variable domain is ETGVTQSPTHLIKTRGQQVTLRCSSQSGHNTVSWYQQALGQGPQFIFQYYREEENGRGNFPPRFSGLQFPNYSSELNVNALELDDSALYLCASSLGRGYGYTFGSGTRLTVV.

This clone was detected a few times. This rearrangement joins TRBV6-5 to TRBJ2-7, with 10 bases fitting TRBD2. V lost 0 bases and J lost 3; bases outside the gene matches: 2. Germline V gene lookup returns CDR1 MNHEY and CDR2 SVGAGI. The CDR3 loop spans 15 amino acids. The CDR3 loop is CASSYSTSGVYEQYF. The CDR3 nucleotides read TGTGCCAGCAGTTACTCTACTAGCGGGGTCTACGAGCAGTACTTC.

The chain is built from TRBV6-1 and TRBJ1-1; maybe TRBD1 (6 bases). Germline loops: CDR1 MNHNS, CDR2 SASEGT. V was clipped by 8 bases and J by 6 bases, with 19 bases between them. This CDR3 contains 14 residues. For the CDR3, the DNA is TGTGCCAGCGCTATAACAGGGAATTCGGCTGAAGCTTTCTTT. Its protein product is CASAITGNSAEAFF.

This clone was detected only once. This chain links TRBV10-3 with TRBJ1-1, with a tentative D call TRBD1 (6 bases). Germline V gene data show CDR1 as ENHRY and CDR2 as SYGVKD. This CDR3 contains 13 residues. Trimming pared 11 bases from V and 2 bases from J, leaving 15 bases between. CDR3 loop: CAGKGTPNTEAFF. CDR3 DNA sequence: TGTGCCGGGAAGGGGACACCTAACACTGAAGCTTTCTTT.

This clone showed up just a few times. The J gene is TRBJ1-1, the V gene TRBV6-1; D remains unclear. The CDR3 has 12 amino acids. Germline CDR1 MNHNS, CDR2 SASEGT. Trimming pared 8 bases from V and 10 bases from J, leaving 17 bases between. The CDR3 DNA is TGTGCCAGCCATGCCGGGTTCAGTGGAGCTTTCTTT. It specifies CASHAGFSGAFF.

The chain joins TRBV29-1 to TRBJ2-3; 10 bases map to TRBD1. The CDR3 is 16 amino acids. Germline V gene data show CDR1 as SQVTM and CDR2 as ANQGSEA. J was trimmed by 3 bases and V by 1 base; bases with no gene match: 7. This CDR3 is CSVEGTGTGETDTQYF. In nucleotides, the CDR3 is TGCAGCGTTGAAGGGACCGGGACAGGGGAGACAGATACGCAGTATTTT.

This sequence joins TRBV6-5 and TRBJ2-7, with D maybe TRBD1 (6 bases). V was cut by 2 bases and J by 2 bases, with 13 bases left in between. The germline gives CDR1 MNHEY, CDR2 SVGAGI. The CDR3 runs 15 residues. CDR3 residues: CASSYLVGDTYEQYF. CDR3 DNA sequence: TGTGCCAGCAGTTACCTCGTGGGGGACACCTACGAGCAGTACTTC.

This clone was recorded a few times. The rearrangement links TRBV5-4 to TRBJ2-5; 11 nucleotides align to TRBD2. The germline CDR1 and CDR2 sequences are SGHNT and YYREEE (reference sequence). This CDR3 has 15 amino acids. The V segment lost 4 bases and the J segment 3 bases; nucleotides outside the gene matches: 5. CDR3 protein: CASSPSGGQKETQYF. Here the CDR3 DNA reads TGTGCCAGCAGCCCTAGCGGGGGGCAAAAAGAGACCCAGTACTTC.

CDR3 DNA sequence: TGTGCCAGCAGCGTCCCGGGGCGGGAGGGGTACAATGAGCAGTTCTTC. Encoded protein: CASSVPGREGYNEQFF. V usage is TRBV9 and J usage is TRBJ2-1; 9 bases agree with TRBD2. Germline loops: CDR1 SGDLS, CDR2 YYNGEE. The V and J ends lost 2 bases and 4 bases, in that order; junction bases with no gene match: 7. The CDR3 consists of 16 residues.

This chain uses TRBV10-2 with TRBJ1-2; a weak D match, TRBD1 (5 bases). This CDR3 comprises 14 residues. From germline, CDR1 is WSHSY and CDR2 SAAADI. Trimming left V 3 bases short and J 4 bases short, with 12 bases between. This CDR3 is CASSDVGVPYGYTF. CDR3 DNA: TGCGCCAGCAGTGACGTAGGGGTTCCCTATGGCTACACCTTC.

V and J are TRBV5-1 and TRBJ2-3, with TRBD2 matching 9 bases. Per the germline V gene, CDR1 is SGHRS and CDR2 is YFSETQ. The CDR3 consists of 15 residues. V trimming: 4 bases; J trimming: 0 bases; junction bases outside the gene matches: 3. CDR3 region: CASSGLAGSTDTQYF. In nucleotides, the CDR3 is TGCGCCAGCAGCGGGCTAGCGGGAAGCACAGATACGCAGTATTTT. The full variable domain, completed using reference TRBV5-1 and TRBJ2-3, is KAGVTQTPRYLIKTRGQQVTLSCSPISGHRSVSWYQQTPGQGLQFLFEYFSETQRNKGNFPGRFSGRQFSNSRSEMNVSTLELGDSALYLCASSGLAGSTDTQYFGPGTRLTVL.

CDR3 DNA: TGTGCCTCCGGGACAGGGTCGAACACCGGGGAGCTGTTTTTT. This gives the protein CASGTGSNTGELFF. The chain couples TRBV30 to TRBJ2-2; 9 positions agree with TRBD1. The CDR3 loop spans 14 amino acids. The germline gives CDR1 GTSNPN, CDR2 SVGIG (reference sequence). Trimming took 7 bases from V and 0 from J; bases not matched to a gene: 3.

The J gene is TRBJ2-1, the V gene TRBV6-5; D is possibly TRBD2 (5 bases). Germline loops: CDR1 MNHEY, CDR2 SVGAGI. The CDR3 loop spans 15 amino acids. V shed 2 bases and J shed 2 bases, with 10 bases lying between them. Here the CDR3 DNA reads TGTGCCAGCAGTTACGGAGGTGAACCCTACAATGAGCAGTTCTTC. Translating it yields CASSYGGEPYNEQFF.

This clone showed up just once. CDR3 sequence reads: CASSQGTSGYNEQFF. The DNA of the CDR3 is TGTGCCAGCAGCCAAGGGACTAGCGGCTACAATGAGCAGTTCTTC. This sequence joins TRBV4-2 and TRBJ2-1; 10 nucleotides line up with TRBD2. This CDR3 has 15 amino acids. Germline-derived CDR1 and CDR2 are LGHNA and YNFKEQ. J lost 3 bases, V lost 1 base, and 0 bases had no gene match.

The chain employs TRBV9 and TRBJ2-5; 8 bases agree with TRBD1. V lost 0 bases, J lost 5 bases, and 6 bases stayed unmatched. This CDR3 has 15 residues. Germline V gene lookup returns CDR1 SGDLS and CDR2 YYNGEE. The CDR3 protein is CASSVGQGADETQYF. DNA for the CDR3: TGTGCCAGCAGCGTAGGGCAGGGGGCGGATGAGACCCAGTACTTC.